Below, 25 T cell receptor beta chains from the same sample are listed, as sequenced in a study of shared clonotypes between healthy human individuals. This table comes from immunoSEQ multiplex PCR, and its TCRdb copy is limited to in-frame clones, with some not included. The sample shows over 1.5 million clones, 98% of them seen only once. The sequenced sample consisted of naive CD4+ T cells sorted from blood. Specified subset: CD45RA+ positively selected. The receptors originated from a man aged 25-45 years in good health.

This clone appeared once. V usage is TRBV5-1 and J usage is TRBJ2-7; TRBD1 matches 9 bases. CDR1 is SGHRS and CDR2 is YFSETQ in the germline V gene. The CDR3 is made up of 18 amino acids. V dropped 3 bases and J dropped 2; count of bases not matched to a gene: 15. CDR3 DNA sequence: TGCGCCAGCAGCTCAGCGTGGGGGACAGGGACGTCGACCTACGAGCAGTACTTC. It codes for CASSSAWGTGTSTYEQYF.

The chain carries TRBV19 and TRBJ1-5; D remains ambiguous. Trimming removed 6 bases at V and 1 base at J, with 7 bases between. The CDR3 is 13 residues long. Germline V gene lookup returns CDR1 LNHDA and CDR2 SQIVND (reference sequence). This CDR3 reads CASRANSNQPQHF. As DNA, the CDR3 is TGTGCCAGTAGGGCAAACAGCAATCAGCCCCAGCATTTT.

Remarks on this clone: Other DNA sequences in this specimen translate into the identical CDR3. This sequence joins TRBV5-1 and TRBJ2-7, with TRBD1 matching 8 bases. Germline CDR1 reads SGHRS; CDR2 reads YFSETQ. After removal of 0 bases from V and 1 base from J, the junction contained 3 bases not matched to a gene. The CDR3 loop spans 15 amino acids. CDR3 DNA: TGCGCCAGCAGCTTGGTTGGGACAGGTTCCTACGAGCAGTACTTC. This translates into CASSLVGTGSYEQYF.

The chain uses TRBV5-6 and TRBJ2-1, with D tentatively TRBD2 (5 bases). CDR3 size: 11 residues. The germline V gene has CDR1 SGHDT and CDR2 YYEEEE. V lost 4 bases, J lost 12 bases, and 11 bases lay in between. Here the CDR3 reads CASSGELGQFF. CDR3 nucleotide sequence: TGTGCCAGCAGCGGGGAACTAGGGCAGTTCTTC.

The chain has TRBV28 and TRBJ1-2; the D gene is possibly TRBD1 (5 bases). The CDR3 has 16 residues. Germline CDR1 reads MDHEN; CDR2 reads SYDVKM. Trimming cost V 6 bases and J 5 bases, with 22 bases left between them. CDR3 DNA: TGTGCCAGCAGCCAACCCCGGGGACCTGGGGGATATGGCTACACCTTC. Protein: CASSQPRGPGGYGYTF.

This chain uses TRBV28 with TRBJ1-1; D unclear. Germline values: CDR1 MDHEN, CDR2 SYDVKM. This CDR3 has 13 amino acids. V lost 2 bases and J lost 10, with 14 bases in between. CDR3 sequence reads: CASSLPSRFGAFF. CDR3 bases: TGTGCCAGCAGTTTACCCTCCCGTTTTGGAGCTTTCTTT.

The J gene is TRBJ1-2, the V gene TRBV28; D possibly corresponds to TRBD1 (6 bases). Trimming shortened V by 3 bases and J by 3 bases, and 11 bases separated the two germline ends. CDR1 MDHEN and CDR2 SYDVKM come from the germline V gene. CDR3 size: 14 residues. CDR3 amino acids: CASSLTGGDYGYTF. For the CDR3, the DNA is TGTGCCAGCAGTTTGACTGGGGGCGACTATGGCTACACCTTC.

The chain uses TRBV5-1 and TRBJ2-5; no reliable D call. The germline V and J ends were trimmed by 6 bases and 2 bases, with 5 bases remaining between them. CDR1 is SGHRS, CDR2 YFSETQ, per germline. The CDR3 loop spans 11 amino acids. CDR3 DNA sequence: TGCGCCAGCAAGGAACAAGAGACCCAGTACTTC. This translates into CASKEQETQYF.

The rearrangement links TRBV19 to TRBJ2-1; D might be TRBD1 (9 bases). The V end lost 5 bases, the J end lost 9 bases, and 20 bases lay between the germline ends. This CDR3 comprises 15 residues. Germline assignment: CDR1 LNHDA and CDR2 SQIVND (reference sequence). CDR3 coding DNA: TGTGCCAGTAGTCCTTTGACAGGGGGGACTAGTGAGCAGTTCTTC. This sequence encodes CASSPLTGGTSEQFF.

The J gene is TRBJ1-1, the V gene TRBV7-9; D ambiguous. V was shortened by 5 bases and J by 1 base, with 8 bases between the two germline ends. Germline V gene lookup returns CDR1 SEHNR and CDR2 FQNEAQ (reference sequence). CDR3 length: 13 residues. In nucleotides, the CDR3 is TGTGCCAGCAGCATCACACCGAACACTGAAGCTTTCTTT. It codes for CASSITPNTEAFF.

The chain is built from TRBV5-1 and TRBJ1-5, with D unclear. Trimming took 0 bases from V and 4 from J, leaving 11 bases between them. The CDR3 contains 15 residues. CDR1 is SGHRS, CDR2 YFSETQ, per germline. The CDR3 loop reads CASSLDGRGNQPQHF. CDR3 DNA: TGCGCCAGCAGCTTGGACGGACGGGGAAATCAGCCCCAGCATTTT.

The count of this clone is one. The chain employs TRBV11-2 and TRBJ1-1, with D tentatively TRBD1 (6 bases). Germline loops: CDR1 SGHAT, CDR2 FQNNGV. The V end lost 5 bases, the J end lost 2 bases, and 18 bases lay between the germline ends. The CDR3 has 16 amino acids. CDR3 DNA: TGTGCCAGCAGCCCTAGGCTAGGGGGTGGCAACACTGAAGCTTTCTTT. It is translated as CASSPRLGGGNTEAFF.

This chain joins TRBV27 and TRBJ2-1, with D unclear. Germline loops: CDR1 MNHEY, CDR2 SMNVEV (reference sequence). The CDR3 has 15 residues. V was trimmed by 2 bases and J by 4 bases, leaving 12 bases between them. The CDR3, as DNA: TGTGCCAGCAGTTTAGACTCTTCAATATACAATGAGCAGTTCTTC. Its protein is CASSLDSSIYNEQFF.

The chain combines TRBV10-3 with TRBJ2-5; 9 positions agree with TRBD1. Per the germline V gene, CDR1 is ENHRY and CDR2 is SYGVKD. This CDR3 is 13 amino acids long. V was pared by 4 bases and J by 5 bases, with 2 bases of the junction left unmatched. CDR3 sequence reads: CAISGGTGETQYF. The CDR3 nucleotides read TGTGCCATCAGTGGGGGGACAGGGGAGACCCAGTACTTC.

The rearrangement uses TRBV5-6 and TRBJ1-1; D not resolved. This CDR3 region has 12 residues. V lost 4 bases, J lost 0 bases, and 4 bases lay in between. CDR1 is SGHDT and CDR2 is YYEEEE in the germline V gene. CDR3 sequence (DNA): TGTGCCAGCAGCAGGTTGAACACTGAAGCTTTCTTT. Its protein is CASSRLNTEAFF.

The rearrangement links TRBV27 to TRBJ1-3; D unresolved. The CDR3 consists of 14 residues. CDR1 MNHEY and CDR2 SMNVEV come from the germline V gene (reference sequence). V lost 5 bases and J lost 1, with 9 bases in between. DNA for the CDR3: TGTGCCAGCAGTCCGAGCTTATCTGGAAACACCATATATTTT. Translated: CASSPSLSGNTIYF.

This chain uses TRBV18 with TRBJ2-7, with a possible D match to TRBD2 (5 bases). This CDR3 is 15 amino acids long. From germline, CDR1 is KGHSH and CDR2 LQKENI. Between the trimmed V and J ends, which lost 0 bases and 4 bases, there was a span of 13 bases. CDR3 protein: CASSPPSSGVYEQYF. CDR3 DNA sequence: TGTGCCAGCTCACCACCGTCCAGCGGAGTATACGAGCAGTACTTC. The full variable domain, rest sourced from reference TRBV18 and TRBJ2-7, is NAGVMQNPRHLVRRRGQEARLRCSPMKGHSHVYWYRQLPEEGLKFMVYLQKENIIDESGMPKERFSAEFPKEGPSILRIQQVVRGDSAAYFCASSPPSSGVYEQYFGPGTRLTVT.

This chain joins TRBV5-1 and TRBJ2-7; D tentatively reads TRBD1 or TRBD2 (6 bases each). V was shortened by 4 bases and J by 2 bases, with 16 bases between the two germline ends. Germline V gives CDR1 SGHRS, CDR2 YFSETQ. The CDR3 is 15 amino acids. CDR3 protein: CASSRGAGMAYEQYF. For the CDR3, the DNA is TGCGCCAGCAGCAGGGGGGCGGGAATGGCCTACGAGCAGTACTTC.

The chain employs TRBV4-2 and TRBJ2-1; 12 bases are a match to TRBD2. The germline gives CDR1 LGHNA, CDR2 YNFKEQ. V dropped 5 bases and J dropped 10; count of bases not matched to a gene: 21. This CDR3 has 19 residues. The CDR3 sequence is CASSMGLAGSSMGSPEQFF. In DNA form, the CDR3 reads TGTGCCAGCAGCATGGGACTAGCGGGCTCCTCCATGGGGTCGCCGGAGCAGTTCTTC.

The chain is built from TRBV5-5 and TRBJ2-3; D gene ambiguous. The CDR3 extends over 13 amino acids. CDR1 is SGHKS, CDR2 YYEKEE, per germline (reference sequence). V dropped 0 bases and J dropped 6 bases, with 8 bases sitting between them. The CDR3 here is CASSLEAFDTQYF. The CDR3 nucleotides are TGTGCCAGCAGCTTGGAGGCGTTCGATACGCAGTATTTT.

This clone was seen once. The chain recombines TRBV27 with TRBJ2-2; D may be TRBD1 (5 bases). The CDR3 runs 12 residues. V was cut by 8 bases and J by 7 bases, with 11 bases left in between. Germline V gene sequence: CDR1 MNHEY, CDR2 SMNVEV (reference sequence). CDR3 protein: CASGYQGGELFF. CDR3 bases: TGTGCCAGCGGGTATCAGGGCGGGGAGCTGTTTTTT.

The chain has TRBV2 and TRBJ1-2, with no clear D. CDR3 length: 13 amino acids. The V end was cut by 6 bases, the J end by 0 bases, with 8 bases between. From germline, CDR1 is SNHLY and CDR2 FYNNEI. For the CDR3, the DNA is TGTGCCAGCAGACTATACACTAACTATGGCTACACCTTC. Protein product: CASRLYTNYGYTF.

The V gene is TRBV6-5, the J gene TRBJ1-1; D possibly corresponds to TRBD1 (5 bases). V was shortened by 10 bases and J by 7 bases, with 19 bases between the two germline ends. The CDR3 covers 13 residues. Germline CDR1 is MNHEY and CDR2 is SVGAGI. The DNA for the CDR3 is TGTGCCACCTCCCCCGCCGGGGACGGTGAAGCTTTCTTT. It translates to CATSPAGDGEAFF.

The chain couples TRBV4-3 to TRBJ2-7; D is uncertain. V gave up 0 bases and J gave up 4 bases, with 16 bases separating them. CDR1 is LGHNA, CDR2 YSLEER, per germline. CDR3 length: 16 residues. The DNA for the CDR3 is TGCGCCAGCAGCCAAGATCCTCGGCTACCATCTTACGAGCAGTACTTC. It encodes CASSQDPRLPSYEQYF.

The chain joins TRBV6-6 to TRBJ2-5; 7 bases map to TRBD1. The ends lost 6 bases at V and 2 bases at J; junction bases unmatched: 9. This CDR3 comprises 15 residues. The germline V gene encodes CDR1 MNHNY and CDR2 SVGAGI (reference sequence). Here the CDR3 DNA reads TGTGCCAGCAGCGAACCCAACAGGGGACAAGAGACCCAGTACTTC. The encoded protein is CASSEPNRGQETQYF.